This T cell receptor beta chain stems from a study of T-cell reconstitution after alpha-beta-depleted transplantation in children. Study-wide findings and caveats: About two months after transplant, alpha-beta T cells reportedly came from several hundred expanded graft clones. From newly produced T cells came most of the T-cell counts and diversity one year after transplant. Some patients' high day-60 TCRbeta diversity was attributed to recipient cells surviving conditioning.

Unique molecular identifiers were used to barcode this TCRbeta library. A single record per CDR3 protein comes from TCRdb applying MiXCR to the PCR reads. Among hundreds of thousands of distinct CDR3 sequences listed, 15% to 20% were seen once. To note about this clonotype: Its antigen is as yet unknown.

Here the sequenced sample was PBMCs, mostly from graft donor cells, taken 360 days after TCRalphabeta/CD19-depleted stem cell transplant. The clonotype was recovered from a boy in the first two years of life who had a stem cell transplant for Wiskott-Aldrich syndrome, so the T cells may come from the graft donor.

The chain's CDR3 is CASTGYAETQYF. CDR3 sequence (DNA): TGTGCCAGTACAGGGTACGCAGAGACCCAGTACTTC. The V and J genes are TRBV25-1 and TRBJ2-5; TRBD1 is a possible D gene (6 bases). Trimming left V 9 bases short and J 4 bases short, with 12 bases between. Germline values: CDR1 MGHDK, CDR2 SYGVNS. This CDR3 is 12 amino acids long.